This T cell receptor beta chain was sequenced in a study of T cell responses to AZD1222 COVID-19 vaccine. Germline loops: CDR1 SGHTA, CDR2 FQGNSA. Trimming cost V 1 base and J 3 bases; bases outside gene matches: 13. The CDR3 runs to 18 residues. Method: immunoSEQ multiplex PCR; TCRdb's copy keeps in-frame clones and lacks some. The profile shows over 95,000 clones, about 91% of them singletons. Worth noting for this clone: Its antigen is not known.

Whole-study findings and limits: Breadth and depth of Spike-specific TCRs rose after two AZD1222 doses. The donor group comprised mostly white British people and more females; the analysis possibly underestimated clonal diversity.

The TCR originated in an adult who received the AZD1222 COVID-19 vaccine. This specimen consisted of peripheral blood, obtained 28 days after the second AZD1222 dose. The chain links TRBV7-2 to TRBJ2-5; 8 bases align to TRBD1. CDR3 in amino acids: CASSLGPRTGRLEETQYF. DNA of the CDR3: TGTGCCAGCAGCTTAGGACCTCGGACAGGGAGATTAGAAGAGACCCAGTACTTC.